The source of this T cell receptor (beta chain) is a study of blood T cell repertoires in COVID-19. Germline CDR1 and CDR2: KGHSH and LQKENI. This CDR3 has 14 amino acids. The V gene end was trimmed by 3 bases and the J gene end by 10 bases; junction bases not matched to a gene: 5. The repertoire was sequenced with immunoSEQ multiplex PCR; TCRdb's copy has only in-frame clones and lacks some. This table has over 90,000 clones, 80% to 90% appearing once. This sequence joins TRBV18 and TRBJ1-6; 8 nucleotides line up with TRBD1. This clonotype originated in an elderly man with COVID-19, enrolled during active disease. Sequencing used peripheral blood. CDR3: CASSPGQGESPLHF. The CDR3, as DNA: TGTGCCAGCTCACCCGGACAGGGCGAATCACCCCTCCACTTT.